This T cell receptor beta chain was recovered during a study of T cells in Graves' hyperthyroidism and ophthalmopathy. The study enrolled patients aged 18 to 65 with newly diagnosed hyperthyroidism of under 2 months' duration. Fresh peripheral blood, approximately 10 ml, yielded the PBMCs. Germline V gene lookup returns CDR1 MNHNS and CDR2 SASEGT. This CDR3 is 16 amino acids long. V lost 5 bases, J lost 5 bases, and 9 bases stayed unmatched. There were TCR beta CDR3 regions amplified from RNA transcripts. The HTBI primer set was used in a first-round RT-PCR of the TCR CDR3. TCRdb fed the multiplex PCR reads into MiXCR, producing one record per CDR3 protein. This sample yields fewer than 850,000 distinct CDR3 sequences, of which around 16% are seen a single time; 15% belongs to the top ten.

The chain has TRBV6-1 and TRBJ1-4, with 9 bases lining up with TRBD1. Material for sequencing was blood. The TCR comes from a middle-aged man with Graves' hyperthyroidism. Here the CDR3 DNA reads TGTGCCAGCAGTCATACAGTCGGGACAGGGAATGAAAAACTGTTTTTT. Translated, it gives CASSHTVGTGNEKLFF.